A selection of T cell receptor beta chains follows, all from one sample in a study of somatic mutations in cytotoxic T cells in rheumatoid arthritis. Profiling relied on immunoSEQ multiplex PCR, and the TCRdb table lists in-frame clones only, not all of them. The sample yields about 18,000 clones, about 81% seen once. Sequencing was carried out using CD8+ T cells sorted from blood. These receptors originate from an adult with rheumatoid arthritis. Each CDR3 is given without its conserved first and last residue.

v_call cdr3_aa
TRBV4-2 ASSQPPVVPREAKNIQY
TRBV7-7 ASSFSLAGGPGGELF
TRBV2 ASPGLEADTQY
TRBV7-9 ASSARLGNTDTQY
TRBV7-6 ASSLAGRGTDTQY
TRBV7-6 ASSFGQSSYNEQF
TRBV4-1 ASSQAGASGDTQY
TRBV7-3 ASSLRGGGLDTGELF
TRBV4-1 ASSQQGSDYEQY
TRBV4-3 ASSQAMARGYEQY
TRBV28 ASSLIGNSYNSPLH
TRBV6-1 ASSEGGIGLVLEKLF
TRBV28 ASSLLASSYNEQF
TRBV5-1 ASSPGTDEQY
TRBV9 ASSAPGQGANEQF
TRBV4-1 ASSQSGTGGLSTDTQY
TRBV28 ASSLPGPPTPPQH
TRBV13 ASSPRGVQRNSPLH
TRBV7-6 ASSLGRQGLETQY
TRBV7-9 ASSPGETQY
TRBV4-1 ASSPRTGNEQF
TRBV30 AWSGDTYEQY
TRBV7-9 ASSLGGRGPFGYT
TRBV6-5 ASSYSSRNYGYT
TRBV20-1 SAGALNEQF
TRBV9 ASSPRTGGSSSTDTQY
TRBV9 ASTGQPNTEAF
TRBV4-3 ASSQEDGVGNTIY
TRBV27 ASSIGAGSYNEQF
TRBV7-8 ASSFLAGTYEQY
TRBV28 ASSPGRDEQY
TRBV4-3 ASSQPLRAGTYNEQF
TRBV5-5 ASRYRDHANYGYT
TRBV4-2 ASSPRGNPQETQY
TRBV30 AWSVGGSGHRYT
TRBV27 ASSRGGTVVLT
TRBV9 ASSSQEGLADHEQF
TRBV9 ASSPPTGSHEQY
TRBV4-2 ASSQVGNYEQY
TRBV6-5 ANPGSTDLYYGYT
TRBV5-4 ASSPGTSGGRPYEQY
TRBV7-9 ASRLPRGQGAIDTQY
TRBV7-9 ASSHPGQQETQY
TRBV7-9 ASSLLPSGGGDEQY